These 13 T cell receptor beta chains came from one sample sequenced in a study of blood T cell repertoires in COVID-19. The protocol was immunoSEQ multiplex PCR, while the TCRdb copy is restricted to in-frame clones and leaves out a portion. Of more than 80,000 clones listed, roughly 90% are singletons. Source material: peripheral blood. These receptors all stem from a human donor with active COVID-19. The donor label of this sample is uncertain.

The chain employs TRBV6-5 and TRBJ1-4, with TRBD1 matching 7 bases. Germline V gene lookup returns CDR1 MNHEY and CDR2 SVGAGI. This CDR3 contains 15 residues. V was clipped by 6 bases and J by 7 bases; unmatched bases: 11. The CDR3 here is CASSMTTGAGEKLFF. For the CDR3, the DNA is TGTGCCAGCAGCATGACCACAGGGGCGGGTGAAAAACTGTTTTTT.

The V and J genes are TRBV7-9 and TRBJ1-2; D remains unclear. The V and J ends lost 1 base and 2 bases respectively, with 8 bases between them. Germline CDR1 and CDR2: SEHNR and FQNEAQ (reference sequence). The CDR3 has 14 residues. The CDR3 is CASSLEERNYGYTF. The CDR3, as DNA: TGTGCCAGCAGCTTAGAGGAGAGGAACTATGGCTACACCTTC.

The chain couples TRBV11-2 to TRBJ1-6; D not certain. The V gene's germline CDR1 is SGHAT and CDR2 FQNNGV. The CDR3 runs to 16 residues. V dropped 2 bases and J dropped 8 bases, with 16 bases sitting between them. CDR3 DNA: TGTGCCAGCAGCTTACCCCCGGCAGCGGGTTATTCACCCCTCCACTTT. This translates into CASSLPPAAGYSPLHF.

The CDR3 sequence: CASSLGRGQANEKLFF. The CDR3 DNA follows: TGTGCCAGCAGTTTGGGCAGGGGGCAAGCTAATGAAAAACTGTTTTTT. The J gene is TRBJ1-4, the V gene TRBV28; 8 bases agree with TRBD1. CDR3 length: 16 residues. J gave up 3 bases and V 3 bases, and 6 bases lay outside the gene matches. Germline V gene data show CDR1 as MDHEN and CDR2 as SYDVKM.

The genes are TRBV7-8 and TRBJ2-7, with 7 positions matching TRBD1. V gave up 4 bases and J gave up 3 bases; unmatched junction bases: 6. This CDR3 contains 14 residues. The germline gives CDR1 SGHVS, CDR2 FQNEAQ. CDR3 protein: CASSYGTAGYEQYF. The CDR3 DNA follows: TGTGCCAGCAGCTATGGGACAGCCGGCTACGAGCAGTACTTC.

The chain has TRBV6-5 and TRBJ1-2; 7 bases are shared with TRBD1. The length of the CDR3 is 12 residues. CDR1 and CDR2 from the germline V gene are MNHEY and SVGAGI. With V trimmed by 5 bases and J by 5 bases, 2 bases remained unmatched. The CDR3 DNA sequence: TGTGCCAGCAGTATACAGGGGTATGGCTACACCTTC. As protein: CASSIQGYGYTF.

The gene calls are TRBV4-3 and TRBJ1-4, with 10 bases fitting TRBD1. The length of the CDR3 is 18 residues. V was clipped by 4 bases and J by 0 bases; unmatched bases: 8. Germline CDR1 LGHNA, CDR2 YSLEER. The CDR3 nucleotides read TGCGCCAGCAGCCCCCACCCGGGACAGGGGACAACTAATGAAAAACTGTTTTTT. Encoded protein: CASSPHPGQGTTNEKLFF.

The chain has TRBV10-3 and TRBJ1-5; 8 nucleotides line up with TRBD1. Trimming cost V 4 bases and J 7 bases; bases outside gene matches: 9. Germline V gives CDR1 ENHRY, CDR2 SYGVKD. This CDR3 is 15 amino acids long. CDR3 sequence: CAISGDRGNGQPQHF. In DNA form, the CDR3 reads TGTGCCATCAGTGGTGACAGGGGTAACGGCCAGCCCCAGCATTTT.

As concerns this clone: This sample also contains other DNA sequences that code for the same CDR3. CDR3: CASSVADTQYF. In DNA, the CDR3 is TGTGCCAGCAGCGTAGCGGATACGCAGTATTTT. V gene TRBV9 combines with J gene TRBJ2-3; D uncertain. The CDR3 has 11 residues. Trimming pared 0 bases from V and 6 bases from J, leaving 2 bases between. The germline CDR1 and CDR2 sequences are SGDLS and YYNGEE.

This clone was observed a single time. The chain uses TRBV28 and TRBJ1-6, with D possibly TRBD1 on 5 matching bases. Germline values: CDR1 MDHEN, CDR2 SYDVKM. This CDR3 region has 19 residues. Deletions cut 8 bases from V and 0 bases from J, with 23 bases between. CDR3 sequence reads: CASRRYRVQGSSYNSPLHF. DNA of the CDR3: TGTGCCAGCCGCCGGTACCGGGTGCAGGGAAGCTCCTATAATTCACCCCTCCACTTT.

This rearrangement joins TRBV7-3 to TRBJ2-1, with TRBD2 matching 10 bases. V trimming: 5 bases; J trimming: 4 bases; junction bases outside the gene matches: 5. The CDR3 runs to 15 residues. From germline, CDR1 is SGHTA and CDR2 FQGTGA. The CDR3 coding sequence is TGTGCCAGCAGCAAACTAGCGGGGAGTTACAATGAGCAGTTCTTC. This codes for CASSKLAGSYNEQFF.

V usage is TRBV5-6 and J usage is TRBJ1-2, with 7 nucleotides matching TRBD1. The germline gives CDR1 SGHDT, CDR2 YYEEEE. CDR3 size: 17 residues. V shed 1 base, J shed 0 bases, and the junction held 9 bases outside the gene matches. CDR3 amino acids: CASSLTHRDRANYGYTF. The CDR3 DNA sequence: TGTGCCAGCAGCTTGACACACCGGGACAGAGCTAACTATGGCTACACCTTC.

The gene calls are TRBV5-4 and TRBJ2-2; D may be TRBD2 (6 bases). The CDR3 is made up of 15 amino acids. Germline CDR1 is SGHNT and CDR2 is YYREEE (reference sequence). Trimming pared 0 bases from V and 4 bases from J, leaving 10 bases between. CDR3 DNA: TGTGCCAGCAGCTTGGGCCTTAGCGGCACCGGGGAGCTGTTTTTT. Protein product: CASSLGLSGTGELFF.